This T cell receptor (beta chain) stems from a study of cytomegalovirus exposure and HLA in healthy donors. In the PCR, 60 Vbeta and 13 Jbeta primers were used. Data came from immunoSEQ multiplex PCR; TCRdb stores just in-frame clones and leaves some out. The sample table sets out under 120,000 clones. Study-wide points: An analysis that came later showed most CMV-associated TCR beta chains appearing HLA-restricted. Indistinguishability led to the exclusion of some V segments, TRBV6-2 and TRBV6-3 included. Sequencing likely caused a cluster of highly shared sequence variants.

The CDR3 length is 17 residues. Germline CDR1 is LNHNV and CDR2 is YYDKDF (reference sequence). V lost 3 bases, J lost 1 base, and 11 bases stayed unmatched. About this clone itself: Its antigen is not identified.

This rearrangement joins TRBV15 to TRBJ1-1; TRBD1 matches at 7 bases. The TCR comes from a man aged 45 to 65 in good health and CMV-seronegative. Input material: PBMCs. CDR3 nucleotide sequence: TGTGCCACCAGCAGTTACAGGGGAGGCGGCTGGAACACTGAAGCTTTCTTT. Encoded protein: CATSSYRGGGWNTEAFF.